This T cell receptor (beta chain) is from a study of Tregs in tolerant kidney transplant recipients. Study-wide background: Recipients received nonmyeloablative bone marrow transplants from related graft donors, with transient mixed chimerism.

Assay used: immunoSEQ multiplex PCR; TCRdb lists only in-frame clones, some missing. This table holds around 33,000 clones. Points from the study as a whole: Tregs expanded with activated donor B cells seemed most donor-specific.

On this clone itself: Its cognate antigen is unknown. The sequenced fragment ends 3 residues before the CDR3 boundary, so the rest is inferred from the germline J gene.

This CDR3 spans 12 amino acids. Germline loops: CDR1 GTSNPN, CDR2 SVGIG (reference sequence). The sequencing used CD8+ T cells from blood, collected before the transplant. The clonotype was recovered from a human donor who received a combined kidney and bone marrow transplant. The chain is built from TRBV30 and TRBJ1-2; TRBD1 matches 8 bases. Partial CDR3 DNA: TGTGCTGCGGGCCAGGGGGCGATGGGC. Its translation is CAAGQGAMG. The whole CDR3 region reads CAAGQGAMGYTF.